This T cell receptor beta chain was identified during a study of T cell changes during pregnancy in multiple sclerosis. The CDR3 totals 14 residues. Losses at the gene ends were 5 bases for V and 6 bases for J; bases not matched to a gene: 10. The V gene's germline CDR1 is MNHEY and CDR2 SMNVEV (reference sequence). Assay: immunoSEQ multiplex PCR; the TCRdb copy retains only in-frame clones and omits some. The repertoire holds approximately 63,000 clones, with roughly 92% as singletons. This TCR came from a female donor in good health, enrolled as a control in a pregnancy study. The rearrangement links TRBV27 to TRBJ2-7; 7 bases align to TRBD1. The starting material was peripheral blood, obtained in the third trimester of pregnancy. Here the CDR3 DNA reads TGTGCCAGCAGTCCCGACAGGGTTGTGGGCGAGCAGTACTTC. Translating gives CASSPDRVVGEQYF.